These T cell receptor beta chains were read from a single sample in a study of blood T cells in healthy people across ages. From the 5' RACE reads, TCRdb called clonotypes with MiXCR, one entry per CDR3 protein. Counted here are around 800,000 distinct CDR3 sequences, about 42% occurring once; the ten biggest clones make up 15% to 20%. Material for sequencing was blood. The receptor source for this set is a man older than 75 in good health. Each CDR3 is given with its conserved first and last residue. A D gene is named only where the DNA matches it firmly. Size is omitted from some rows. Given values are once, few, many or a class for expanded clones.

v_call: TRBV5-6; cdr3_length: 15; d_call: TRBD1; clone_size: few; j_call: TRBJ1-4; cdr3_nt: TGTGCCAGCAGCTCCGGGCGGGACAGTACAGAAAAACTGTTTTTT; cdr3_aa: CASSSGRDSTEKLFF
v_call: TRBV28; cdr3_length: 12; d_call: TRBD1; clone_size: few; j_call: TRBJ2-1; cdr3_nt: TGTGCCAGCGGGACAGGGGTCAATGAGCAGTTCTTC; cdr3_aa: CASGTGVNEQFF
v_call: TRBV18; cdr3_length: 13; d_call: TRBD2; clone_size: -; j_call: TRBJ2-1; cdr3_nt: TGTGCCAGCTTACGGGCTAGCGGGAGTGCGCAGTTCTTC; cdr3_aa: CASLRASGSAQFF
v_call: TRBV2; cdr3_length: 14; d_call: TRBD2; clone_size: few; j_call: TRBJ2-7; cdr3_nt: TGTGCCAGCGGGAGAGCGGGAGAAGCCTACGAGCAGTACTTC; cdr3_aa: CASGRAGEAYEQYF
v_call: TRBV20-1; cdr3_length: 14; d_call: -; clone_size: -; j_call: TRBJ2-5; cdr3_nt: TGCAGTGCTAGCCGAGACTGGGCCCAAGAGACCCAGTACTTC; cdr3_aa: CSASRDWAQETQYF
v_call: TRBV20-1; cdr3_length: 15; d_call: -; clone_size: -; j_call: TRBJ2-3; cdr3_nt: TGCGGTGCTGACTTTTCGGACCTACGCACAGATACGCAGTATTTT; cdr3_aa: CGADFSDLRTDTQYF
v_call: TRBV5-1; cdr3_length: 15; d_call: TRBD1; clone_size: many; j_call: TRBJ2-1; cdr3_nt: TGCGCCAGCAGCTTCTTCGGGACAGGGTGGAATGAGCAGTTCTTC; cdr3_aa: CASSFFGTGWNEQFF
v_call: TRBV5-1; cdr3_length: 15; d_call: TRBD1; clone_size: -; j_call: TRBJ1-2; cdr3_nt: TGCGCCAGCAGCCAGGGGACAGGGGGCGCGCATGGCTACACCTTC; cdr3_aa: CASSQGTGGAHGYTF
v_call: TRBV28; cdr3_length: 12; d_call: -; clone_size: few; j_call: TRBJ2-3; cdr3_nt: TGTGCCAGCAGTGCGACGGTTCCGACGCAGTATTTT; cdr3_aa: CASSATVPTQYF
v_call: TRBV7-2; cdr3_length: 15; d_call: TRBD1; clone_size: -; j_call: TRBJ1-5; cdr3_nt: TGTGCCAGCAGCCAAGGGGGCTATAGCAATCAGCCCCAGCATTTT; cdr3_aa: CASSQGGYSNQPQHF
v_call: TRBV11-2; cdr3_length: 15; d_call: -; clone_size: -; j_call: TRBJ2-6; cdr3_nt: TGTGCCAGCACTAAAGGGGGTATGGGGGCCAACGTCCTGACTTTC; cdr3_aa: CASTKGGMGANVLTF
v_call: TRBV20-1; cdr3_length: 12; d_call: -; clone_size: -; j_call: TRBJ2-7; cdr3_nt: TGCAGTGCTGGGACGGGATTTTCCGAGCAGTACTTC; cdr3_aa: CSAGTGFSEQYF
v_call: TRBV9; cdr3_length: 15; d_call: TRBD2; clone_size: few; j_call: TRBJ2-1; cdr3_nt: TGTGCCAGCAGCGTAGTTCTAGCGGGAGGCAATGAGCAGTTCTTC; cdr3_aa: CASSVVLAGGNEQFF
v_call: TRBV29-1; cdr3_length: 14; d_call: TRBD1; clone_size: -; j_call: TRBJ2-7; cdr3_nt: TGCAGCGTGCCACAGACAGGGAATGCCTACGAGCAGTACTTC; cdr3_aa: CSVPQTGNAYEQYF
v_call: TRBV29-1; cdr3_length: 11; d_call: -; clone_size: -; j_call: TRBJ2-5; cdr3_nt: TGCAGGGCAGGGTCTTTTGAGACCCAGTACTTC; cdr3_aa: CRAGSFETQYF
v_call: TRBV5-5; cdr3_length: 15; d_call: -; clone_size: -; j_call: TRBJ2-1; cdr3_nt: TGTGCCAGCAGACGGGACATTGTCTCCTACAATGAGCAGTTCTTC; cdr3_aa: CASRRDIVSYNEQFF
v_call: TRBV3-1; cdr3_length: 14; d_call: -; clone_size: -; j_call: TRBJ2-5; cdr3_nt: TGTGCCAGCAGCCCACCTATAACCCCGGGGACCCAGTACTTC; cdr3_aa: CASSPPITPGTQYF
v_call: TRBV5-1; cdr3_length: 14; d_call: TRBD2; clone_size: -; j_call: TRBJ2-1; cdr3_nt: TGCGCCAGCAGCTTTAGAGGGAGGGTAAATGAGCAGTTCTTC; cdr3_aa: CASSFRGRVNEQFF
v_call: TRBV7-9; cdr3_length: 12; d_call: -; clone_size: many; j_call: TRBJ2-7; cdr3_nt: TGTGCCAGCAGCTTAGTCCCGCAAGAGCAGTACTTC; cdr3_aa: CASSLVPQEQYF
v_call: TRBV7-2; cdr3_length: 14; d_call: -; clone_size: many; j_call: TRBJ2-3; cdr3_nt: TGTGCCAGCAGCTTAGCAACCCGACCAGATACGCAGTATTTT; cdr3_aa: CASSLATRPDTQYF
v_call: TRBV7-8; cdr3_length: 14; d_call: -; clone_size: -; j_call: TRBJ1-6; cdr3_nt: TGTGCCAGCAGCTTCTCGGGTGGGCATTCACCCCTCCACTTT; cdr3_aa: CASSFSGGHSPLHF
v_call: TRBV6-5; cdr3_length: 16; d_call: -; clone_size: many; j_call: TRBJ2-5; cdr3_nt: TGTGCCAGCAGTTACTCGATAGTGGGGACCCAAGAGACCCAGTACTTC; cdr3_aa: CASSYSIVGTQETQYF
v_call: TRBV14; cdr3_length: 14; d_call: TRBD2; clone_size: few; j_call: TRBJ2-7; cdr3_nt: TGTGCCAGCGGGCGACTAGCGGGAGTGGGTGAGCAGTACTTC; cdr3_aa: CASGRLAGVGEQYF
v_call: TRBV18; cdr3_length: 14; d_call: TRBD1; clone_size: few; j_call: TRBJ1-5; cdr3_nt: TGTGCCAGCTCACCAGGACAGGGCGATCAGCCCCAGCATTTT; cdr3_aa: CASSPGQGDQPQHF
v_call: TRBV4-2; cdr3_length: 14; d_call: -; clone_size: -; j_call: TRBJ2-2; cdr3_nt: TGTGCCAGCAGCCAAGATTCCGGTGGCGGGGAGCTGTTTTTT; cdr3_aa: CASSQDSGGGELFF
v_call: TRBV20-1; cdr3_length: 12; d_call: -; clone_size: -; j_call: TRBJ1-1; cdr3_nt: TGCAGTGCCGGGCGGCATCCCACTGAAGCTTTCTTT; cdr3_aa: CSAGRHPTEAFF
v_call: TRBV6-6; cdr3_length: 15; d_call: -; clone_size: -; j_call: TRBJ2-7; cdr3_nt: TGTGCCAGCAGTTACGGGGGGGCCCAAAACAGGGAGCAGTACTTC; cdr3_aa: CASSYGGAQNREQYF
v_call: TRBV24-1; cdr3_length: 16; d_call: TRBD2; clone_size: few; j_call: TRBJ2-1; cdr3_nt: TGTGCCACCAGTGATCCGAGGCGGGAGGGATACAATGAGCAGTTCTTC; cdr3_aa: CATSDPRREGYNEQFF
v_call: TRBV5-1; cdr3_length: 14; d_call: -; clone_size: -; j_call: TRBJ2-7; cdr3_nt: TGCGCCAGCAGCTTTGAGACATCTCGCAGGGAGCAGTACTTC; cdr3_aa: CASSFETSRREQYF